This note documents a single T cell receptor beta chain sequence. The antigen remains undetermined. V lost 4 bases to trimming and J lost 7 bases, with 14 bases between them. This CDR3 contains 13 residues. This sample stems from a study of T-cell memory formation after mild COVID-19. Study conclusions and caveats: Shrinking CD4+ clones resided mostly in CM and EM, and CD8+ ones in EMRA.

One entry per CDR3 protein results from TCRdb running MiXCR on the 5' RACE reads. The sample lists about 100,000 distinct CDR3 sequences, 13% to 15% occurring once. The V gene is TRBV12-3 or TRBV12-4, the J gene TRBJ2-7; D not resolved. Source material: PBMCs or a T cell subset sorted from them (not recorded which). The receptor comes from a man younger than 35 who had mild COVID-19 (a few samples of this study predate the infection). Cell type and time point are not known. The CDR3 DNA reads as TGTGCCAGCAGTTCAGGCACCCCTGAAGAGCAGTACTTC. It codes for CASSSGTPEEQYF.